This passage covers 23 T cell receptor beta chains from one sample sequenced in a study of T cells in localized non-small cell lung cancer. Measured with immunoSEQ multiplex PCR; TCRdb has only the in-frame clones, and not every one. The table includes about 33,000 clones, under 90% detected once. The input for sequencing was peripheral blood, taken before any cancer treatment. Receptor source: a man between 40 and 69 years old with stage I lung adenocarcinoma.

The chain uses TRBV5-1 and TRBJ1-6; no reliable D call. Germline CDR1 reads SGHRS; CDR2 reads YFSETQ. The CDR3 is 15 amino acids. Trimming pared 6 bases from V and 6 bases from J, leaving 16 bases between. CDR3 amino acids: CASTWTEKGNSPLHF. CDR3 coding DNA: TGCGCCAGCACCTGGACGGAAAAGGGTAATTCACCCCTCCACTTT.

The chain has TRBV19 and TRBJ2-1; D possibly corresponds to TRBD2 (5 bases). Germline V gene lookup returns CDR1 LNHDA and CDR2 SQIVND (reference sequence). V lost 7 bases and J lost 6, with 19 bases in between. This CDR3 is built from 15 residues. CDR3 DNA sequence: TGTGCCAGTACCAGAGACCACCCGGCGGGCAATGAGCAGTTCTTC. Its translation: CASTRDHPAGNEQFF.

This chain uses TRBV6-1 with TRBJ1-1, with unresolved D. The CDR3 consists of 14 residues. The V end was cut by 6 bases, the J end by 1 base, with 12 bases between. From germline, CDR1 is MNHNS and CDR2 SASEGT. CDR3 in amino acids: CASSPPGGNTEAFF. The CDR3, as DNA: TGTGCCAGCAGCCCTCCGGGAGGGAACACTGAAGCTTTCTTT.

The chain uses TRBV2 and TRBJ1-1; D unresolved. The CDR3 is made up of 15 amino acids. Germline CDR1 is SNHLY and CDR2 is FYNNEI. V was cut by 4 bases and J by 8 bases, with 20 bases left in between. The CDR3 protein is CASSARPEGWTEAFF. CDR3 nucleotides: TGTGCCAGCAGTGCGCGTCCCGAGGGATGGACGGAAGCTTTCTTT.

The chain employs TRBV5-1 and TRBJ2-2; D is unresolved. The CDR3 is made up of 16 amino acids. The germline CDR1 and CDR2 sequences are SGHRS and YFSETQ. The V gene lost 4 bases and the J gene lost 0 bases, with 13 bases spanning the gap. The CDR3 region is CASSHTTFSNTGELFF. DNA for the CDR3: TGCGCCAGCAGCCATACGACATTTTCGAACACCGGGGAGCTGTTTTTT.

The V and J genes are TRBV7-6 and TRBJ1-2; TRBD1 is a possible D gene (5 bases). Germline assignment: CDR1 SGHVS and CDR2 FNYEAQ. V was pared by 0 bases and J by 4 bases, with 18 bases between. The CDR3 has 17 residues. DNA for the CDR3: TGTGCCAGCAGCTTAGCGCTGGGGAGGGGTGGAGGCTATGGCTACACCTTC. As protein: CASSLALGRGGGYGYTF.

V and J are TRBV5-6 and TRBJ1-1, with D hard to call. The CDR3 is 18 residues long. CDR1 SGHDT and CDR2 YYEEEE come from the germline V gene. V was clipped by 0 bases and J by 2 bases, with 20 bases between them. CDR3 nucleotides: TGTGCCAGCAGCTTGGACGGGCCCCACAGAGGGATTAACACTGAAGCTTTCTTT. As protein: CASSLDGPHRGINTEAFF.

The genes are TRBV30 and TRBJ1-2; TRBD1 might be the D (6 bases). This CDR3 region has 15 residues. From germline, CDR1 is GTSNPN and CDR2 SVGIG (reference sequence). Trimming took off 8 bases at V and 0 bases at J, with 19 bases between the two ends. The DNA of the CDR3 is TGTGCCGTCGGCCTGGGGGGGCCTACTAACTATGGCTACACCTTC. Translation: CAVGLGGPTNYGYTF.

V and J are TRBV6-5 and TRBJ1-3; D remains ambiguous. CDR3 length equals 13 residues. V was clipped by 6 bases and J by 1 base, with 7 bases between them. CDR1 and CDR2 from the germline V gene are MNHEY and SVGAGI. This chain's CDR3 is CASRGLSGNTIYF. DNA of the CDR3: TGTGCCAGCAGGGGTCTATCTGGAAACACCATATATTTT.

J is TRBJ1-4 and V is TRBV5-6; 12 bases match TRBD1. The CDR3 spans 17 residues. Germline CDR1 reads SGHDT; CDR2 reads YYEEEE. With 3 bases clipped from V and 4 bases from J, the junction kept 7 bases outside the gene matches. The CDR3 DNA reads TGTGCCAGCAGCTCGGGACAGGGGGCGCAAAGTAATGAAAAACTGTTTTTT. Amino acids: CASSSGQGAQSNEKLFF.

For the CDR3, the DNA is TGTGCCAGCAGCCAAGAAACAGGGGGCACTGAAGCTTTCTTT. Translating it yields CASSQETGGTEAFF. The chain carries TRBV6-4 and TRBJ1-1; 8 bases are a match to TRBD1. V was clipped by 6 bases and J by 4 bases; unmatched bases: 7. The CDR3 has 14 amino acids. Germline V gene data show CDR1 as MRHNA and CDR2 as SNTAGT.

The genes are TRBV5-1 and TRBJ1-6, with D unresolved. V was clipped by 2 bases and J by 0 bases, with 6 bases between them. CDR1 is SGHRS, CDR2 YFSETQ, per germline. The CDR3 is made up of 15 amino acids. In DNA form, the CDR3 reads TGCGCCAGCAGCTTCAAGCCCTCCTATAATTCACCCCTCCACTTT. Translation: CASSFKPSYNSPLHF.

The chain is built from TRBV7-9 and TRBJ2-4, with a possible D match to TRBD1 (5 bases). CDR1 and CDR2 (germline): SEHNR, FQNEAQ (reference sequence). The V and J ends lost 3 bases and 8 bases respectively, with 11 bases between them. The CDR3 consists of 13 residues. The CDR3 region has the DNA TGTGCCAGCAGCTTGGACATCTGGGACATTCAGTACTTC. It codes for CASSLDIWDIQYF.

The chain uses TRBV9 and TRBJ2-5; D may be TRBD2 (6 bases). This CDR3 has 14 amino acids. Germline V lookup: CDR1 SGDLS, CDR2 YYNGEE. With 0 bases removed from V and 5 bases from J, the gap between germline ends came to 11 bases. DNA of the CDR3: TGTGCCAGCAGCGTAGTGGCTAGCGCGGAGACCCAGTACTTC. As protein: CASSVVASAETQYF.

The rearrangement links TRBV19 to TRBJ1-4, with D unresolved. Germline V gene data show CDR1 as LNHDA and CDR2 as SQIVND (reference sequence). V was clipped by 5 bases and J by 8 bases, with 18 bases between them. This CDR3 region has 15 residues. CDR3 nucleotide sequence: TGTGCCAGTAGTTCGAACATGGGCAATCGAGAAAAACTGTTTTTT. Translation: CASSSNMGNREKLFF.

V usage is TRBV18 and J usage is TRBJ1-5; D gene ambiguous. V was clipped by 5 bases and J by 1 base, with 18 bases between them. Germline loops: CDR1 KGHSH, CDR2 LQKENI. The CDR3 runs 17 residues. CDR3 nucleotide sequence: TGTGCCAGCTCATCCACCGACGGACGGCAGAGCAATCAGCCCCAGCATTTT. It codes for CASSSTDGRQSNQPQHF.

The chain carries TRBV7-8 and TRBJ1-1, with TRBD1 as a possible D gene (5 bases). Trimming left V 1 base short and J 0 bases short, with 9 bases between. CDR1 SGHVS and CDR2 FQNEAQ come from the germline V gene. The CDR3 length is 15 residues. CDR3 bases: TGTGCCAGCAGCTTAGATCGGGGGATGAACACTGAAGCTTTCTTT. This gives the protein CASSLDRGMNTEAFF.

The chain recombines TRBV5-1 with TRBJ1-5; possible D gene TRBD1, 5 bases. From germline, CDR1 is SGHRS and CDR2 YFSETQ. V lost 0 bases and J lost 0, with 10 bases in between. CDR3 length: 16 amino acids. CDR3 residues: CASSLEGLYSNQPQHF. CDR3 in DNA: TGCGCCAGCAGCTTGGAGGGGCTGTATAGCAATCAGCCCCAGCATTTT.

The DNA for the CDR3 is TGTGCCAGCAGCTTAGGACAGGGGGGGAGCAATCAGCCCCAGCATTTT. This gives the protein CASSLGQGGSNQPQHF. J is TRBJ1-5 and V is TRBV7-9; 9 nucleotides align to TRBD1. V was clipped by 1 base and J by 1 base; unmatched bases: 2. CDR1 SEHNR and CDR2 FQNEAQ come from the germline V gene (reference sequence). The length of the CDR3 is 16 residues.

The chain is built from TRBV5-1 and TRBJ1-6; D gene unclear. The germline gives CDR1 SGHRS, CDR2 YFSETQ. The CDR3 runs 13 residues. V dropped 2 bases and J dropped 5 bases, with 5 bases sitting between them. CDR3 DNA: TGCGCCAGCAGCTTCCAGGATAATTCACCCCTCCACTTT. Its protein is CASSFQDNSPLHF.

This clone was picked up one time. The V call is TRBV9, the J call TRBJ1-5; 10 nucleotides match TRBD1. CDR3 size: 16 residues. V lost 3 bases to trimming and J lost 0 bases; unmatched junction nucleotides: 3. The germline CDR1 and CDR2 sequences are SGDLS and YYNGEE. CDR3 protein: CASSAGTGDSNQPQHF. CDR3 coding DNA: TGTGCCAGCAGCGCCGGGACAGGGGATAGCAATCAGCCCCAGCATTTT.

J is TRBJ2-5 and V is TRBV2, with D tentatively TRBD1 (5 bases). CDR1 is SNHLY and CDR2 is FYNNEI in the germline V gene. CDR3 length: 15 amino acids. Trimming removed 5 bases at V and 4 bases at J, with 17 bases between. CDR3 sequence reads: CASSLSRALGETQYF. For the CDR3, the DNA is TGTGCCAGCAGTCTATCCAGGGCATTGGGAGAGACCCAGTACTTC.

The V gene is TRBV18, the J gene TRBJ1-3; 7 bases are a match to TRBD1. The CDR3 extends over 12 amino acids. Germline CDR1 and CDR2: KGHSH and LQKENI. The trim removed 6 bases at V and 4 bases at J, leaving 0 bases unmatched. This CDR3 is CASSGQGNTIYF. For the CDR3, the DNA is TGTGCCAGCTCGGGACAGGGAAACACCATATATTTT.